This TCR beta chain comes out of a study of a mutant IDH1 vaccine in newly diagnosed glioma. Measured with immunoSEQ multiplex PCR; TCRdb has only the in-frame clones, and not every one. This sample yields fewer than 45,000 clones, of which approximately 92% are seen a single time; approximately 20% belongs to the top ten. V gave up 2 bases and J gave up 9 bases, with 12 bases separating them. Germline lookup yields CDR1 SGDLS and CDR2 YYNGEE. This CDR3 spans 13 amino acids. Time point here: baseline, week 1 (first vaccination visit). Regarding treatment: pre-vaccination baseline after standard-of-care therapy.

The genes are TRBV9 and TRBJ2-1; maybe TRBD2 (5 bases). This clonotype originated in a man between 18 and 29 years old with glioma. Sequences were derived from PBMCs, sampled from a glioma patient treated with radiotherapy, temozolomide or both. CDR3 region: CASSVGLTGEQFF. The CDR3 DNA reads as TGTGCCAGCAGCGTCGGACTTACGGGTGAGCAGTTCTTC. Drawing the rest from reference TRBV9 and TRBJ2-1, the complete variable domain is DSGVTQTPKHLITATGQRVTLRCSPRSGDLSVYWYQQSLDQGLQFLIQYYNGEERAKGNILERFSAQQFPDLHSELNLSSLELGDSALYFCASSVGLTGEQFFGPGTRLTVL.